Detailed here is one T cell receptor beta chain. Enrolled through a virtual design, the participants were between roughly 18 and 89 years of age and came from approximately 25 US areas. The sample belongs to a study of blood T cell repertoires in COVID-19. Germline CDR1 and CDR2: SGHNT and YYREEE (reference sequence). The CDR3 sequence is 17 residues long. With V trimmed by 4 bases and J by 4 bases, 12 bases remained unmatched. How the authors handled the data: Estimation of nucleated cell counts was performed using reference gene primer amplification. Sequenced by immunoSEQ multiplex PCR; TCRdb stores in-frame clones only, minus some. That table gives V, J and clone size, and the DNA gave D and trimming. Of roughly 190,000 clones listed, 82% are singletons.

V and J are TRBV5-4 and TRBJ1-5; TRBD1 aligns across 9 bases. Sequenced input: PBMCs or T cells enriched from blood (not recorded which). This receptor was identified in a woman aged 55-69 years with acute COVID-19. The CDR3 coding sequence is TGTGCCAGCAGCCCGAACCCGGACAGGGGAGCAAATCAGCCCCAGCATTTT. It yields the protein CASSPNPDRGANQPQHF.